This TCR beta chain was retrieved from a study of blood T cells in healthy people across ages. Study findings and constraints: The lack of PBMC sorting stopped any conclusive naive versus antigen-experienced comparison.

With a J-beta primer mix and a sample-barcoded 5' primer, a second PCR ran about 7 to 12 cycles. MiXCR, run by TCRdb on the 5' RACE reads, gives a single entry per CDR3 protein. The sample has hundreds of thousands of distinct CDR3 sequences, around 50% seen once. V was trimmed by 3 bases and J by 6 bases, leaving 21 bases between them. The CDR3 has 18 residues. CDR1 and CDR2 (germline): MNHEY, SVGAGI. Ranging in age from about 6 to 95, the donors were healthy Caucasian individuals from Russia. Collection of 8.5 to 10 milliliters of peripheral blood was performed for each donor. The extraction recovered at least 5 micrograms of total RNA per sample. In regard to this clonotype: Its antigen is as yet unknown.

The rearrangement joins TRBV6-5 to TRBJ1-6, with D perhaps TRBD1 (5 bases). The TCR originated in a man older than 75 in good health. Sequencing was performed on blood. The chain's CDR3 is CASSYGTQTGTVNSPLHF. Written as DNA, the CDR3 is TGTGCCAGCAGTTATGGCACTCAGACCGGGACGGTTAATTCACCCCTCCACTTT.